The present T cell receptor (beta chain) was sequenced within a study of T cell responses to AZD1222 COVID-19 vaccine. CDR1 and CDR2 from the germline V gene are SGDLS and YYNGEE. Deletions cut 0 bases from V and 1 base from J, with 9 bases between. The length of the CDR3 is 15 residues. In the case of this clone: This CDR3 is also generated by other DNA sequences in the sample.

Repertoires were generated with immunoSEQ multiplex PCR, while TCRdb's copy carries only in-frame clones and drops some. The sample consists of about 110,000 clones, over 75% of them appearing once. The clonotype comes from an adult in good health. The source material was peripheral blood, sampled on day 0 of AZD1222 vaccination. V usage is TRBV9 and J usage is TRBJ2-3; D is perhaps TRBD1 (6 bases). Written as DNA, the CDR3 is TGTGCCAGCAGCGTAGTGGCAGGGGGCACAGATACGCAGTATTTT. It encodes CASSVVAGGTDTQYF.